The clone carrying this TCR delta chain was seen a handful of times. As yet, its antigen is unknown. The source of the sample is a study of Vδ1+ human thymocytes. Study-wide results and caveats: In the thymus, TRG and TRD repertoires looked highly polyclonal with Gaussian CDR3 lengths. Unlike peripheral blood Vdelta1+ controls, thymic delta-chain sequences included about 20% Vdelta2 and few Vdelta3.

The junction had 29 bases not matched to a gene; V was cut back by 2 bases and J by 7 bases. This CDR3 is 23 amino acids long. Germline values: CDR1 TSWWSYY, CDR2 QGS. Sequences come from RNA converted to cDNA by reverse transcription. Pooled V-gene forward primers with one constant-region reverse primer generated the CDR3 amplicons by multiplex PCR. TCRdb used CATT to re-call clones from the multiplex PCR reads. Of 20,000 to 25,000 delta-chain clones in the sample, more than 8% were seen once. The genes are TRDV1 and TRDJ1, with 12 bases identical to TRDD3. Sample: Vdelta1+ gamma-delta thymocytes from the thymus. Stated subset: FACS-sorted CD3+ TCRalphabeta- TCRVdelta1+ TCRVdelta2- thymocytes. The source is a child younger than two who had congenital heart surgery. Written as DNA, the CDR3 is TGTGCTCTTGGGGAATCGGTTAGTCCTCTCCCGGTCTGGGGGATACGAAAATTGGGTAAACTCATCTTT. As protein: CALGESVSPLPVWGIRKLGKLIF.